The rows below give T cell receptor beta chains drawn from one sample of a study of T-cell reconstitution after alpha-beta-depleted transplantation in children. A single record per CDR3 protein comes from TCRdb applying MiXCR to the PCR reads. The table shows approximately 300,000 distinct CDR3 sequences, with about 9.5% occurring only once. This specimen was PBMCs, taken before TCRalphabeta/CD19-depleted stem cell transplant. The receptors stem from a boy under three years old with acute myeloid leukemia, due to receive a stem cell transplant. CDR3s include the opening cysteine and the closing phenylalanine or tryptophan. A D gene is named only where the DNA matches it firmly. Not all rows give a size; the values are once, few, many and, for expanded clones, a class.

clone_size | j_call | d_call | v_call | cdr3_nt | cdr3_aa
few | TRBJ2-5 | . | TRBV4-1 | TGCGCCAGCAGCCACTCAGAGACCCAGTACTTC | CASSHSETQYF
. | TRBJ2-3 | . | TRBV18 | TGTGCCAGCTCACCACCTTCACAGGGATCAGATACGCAGTATTTT | CASSPPSQGSDTQYF
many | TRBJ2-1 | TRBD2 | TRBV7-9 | TGTGCCAGCAGCTTGGGAGGGAGGGCCTCGGATGAGCAGTTCTTC | CASSLGGRASDEQFF
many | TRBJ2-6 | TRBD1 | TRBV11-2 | TGTGCCAGCAGCTACGCCGGGACAGGGGGCTCTGGGGCCAACGTCCTGACTTTC | CASSYAGTGGSGANVLTF
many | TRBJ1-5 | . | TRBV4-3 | TGCGCCAGCAGCCAAGATCCGGCCCGCGGGGGGCTAGGCAATCAGCCCCAGCATTTT | CASSQDPARGGLGNQPQHF
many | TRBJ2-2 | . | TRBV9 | TGTGCCAGCAGCGTAGGGGTCTTCGGGGAGCTGTTTTTT | CASSVGVFGELFF
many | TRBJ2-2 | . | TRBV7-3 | TGTGCCAGCAGCTTAACAGGCACAAACACCGGGGAGCTGTTTTTT | CASSLTGTNTGELFF
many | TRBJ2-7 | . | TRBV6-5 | TGTGCCAGCAGTTACTCGGGCGTCTTCGCTTGGGCCCGCGAGCAGTACTTC | CASSYSGVFAWAREQYF
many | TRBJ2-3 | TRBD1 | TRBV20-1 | TGCAGTGCTCGCAGGGGGCCGGGCACAGATACGCAGTATTTT | CSARRGPGTDTQYF
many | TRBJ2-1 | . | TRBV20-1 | TGCAGTGCTAGAGATCTCTATGGGTCCGGGGCGGTCAATGAGCAGTTCTTC | CSARDLYGSGAVNEQFF
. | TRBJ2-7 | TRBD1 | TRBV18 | TGTGCCAGCTCACCCTCACAGGGGGTAAACGAGCAGTACTTC | CASSPSQGVNEQYF
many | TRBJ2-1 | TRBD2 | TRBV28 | TGTGCCAGCAGTTTAGCGGGGGGGCACAATGAGCAGTTCTTC | CASSLAGGHNEQFF
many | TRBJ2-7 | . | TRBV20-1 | TGCAGTGCTAGACCCAACACTGGCTTGGGCTACGAGCAGTACTTC | CSARPNTGLGYEQYF
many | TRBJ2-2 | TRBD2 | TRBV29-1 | TGCAGCGTTCGGACTAGCGGGAAGGCCGGGGAGCTGTTTTTT | CSVRTSGKAGELFF
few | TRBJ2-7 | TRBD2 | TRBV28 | TGTGCCAGCAGCCGGGGCCGTCTGGGCCCTAGCGGGACGCCCTACGAGCAGTACTTC | CASSRGRLGPSGTPYEQYF
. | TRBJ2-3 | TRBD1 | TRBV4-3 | TGCGCCAGCAGCCGAATGGACAGGGGCACAGATACGCAGTATTTT | CASSRMDRGTDTQYF